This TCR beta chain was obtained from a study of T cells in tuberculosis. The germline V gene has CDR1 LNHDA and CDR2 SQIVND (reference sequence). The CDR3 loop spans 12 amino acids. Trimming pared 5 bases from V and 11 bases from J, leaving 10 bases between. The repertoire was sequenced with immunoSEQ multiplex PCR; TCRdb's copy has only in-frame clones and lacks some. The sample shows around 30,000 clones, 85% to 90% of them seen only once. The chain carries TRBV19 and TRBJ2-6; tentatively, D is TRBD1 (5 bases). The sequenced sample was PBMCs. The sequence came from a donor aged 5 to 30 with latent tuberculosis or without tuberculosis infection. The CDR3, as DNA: TGTGCCAGTAGTCAGGGCAGGGACGTCCTGACTTTC. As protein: CASSQGRDVLTF.